These 18 T cell receptor beta chains were all obtained from the same sample, sequenced in a study of CD8 T cells in Susac syndrome. RNA in amounts of roughly 0.45 to 1 ug was reverse transcribed with random hexamers. In TCRdb, the immunoSEQ multiplex PCR reads were re-called with MiXCR into one record per CDR3 protein. The table has some 110,000 distinct CDR3 sequences, just under 95% seen once; the top ten hold roughly 0.088%. The sample comprised CD4+ T cells from PBMCs. These receptors were taken from a human donor with multiple sclerosis.

The chain links TRBV30 to TRBJ1-2, with D maybe TRBD1 (6 bases). Looked up from germline, CDR1 is GTSNPN and CDR2 is SVGIG (reference sequence). The CDR3 has 15 amino acids. V was cut by 0 bases and J by 0 bases, with 11 bases left in between. The CDR3 reads CAWSVQGTPNYGYTF. In nucleotides, the CDR3 is TGTGCCTGGAGTGTACAGGGAACCCCTAACTATGGCTACACCTTC.

The V call is TRBV6-1, the J call TRBJ1-1; 11 nucleotides agree with TRBD1. Germline CDR1 and CDR2: MNHNS and SASEGT. The trim removed 6 bases at V and 6 bases at J, leaving 12 bases unmatched. The CDR3 has 16 residues. DNA for the CDR3: TGTGCCAGCAGCCGGTCCGTGGGACAGGGGGTCGCTGAAGCTTTCTTT. It specifies CASSRSVGQGVAEAFF.

V and J are TRBV18 and TRBJ1-2, with unresolved D. This CDR3 spans 14 amino acids. Trimming cost V 0 bases and J 7 bases, with 12 bases left between them. Germline values: CDR1 KGHSH, CDR2 LQKENI. As DNA, the CDR3 is TGTGCCAGCTCACCACCCATCCATACAGCTGGCTACACCTTC. Its protein product is CASSPPIHTAGYTF.

The V and J genes are TRBV29-1 and TRBJ1-2; TRBD1 is a possible D gene (5 bases). The ends were cut back, 8 bases at V and 3 bases at J, with 16 bases in the middle. Germline V gene sequence: CDR1 SQVTM, CDR2 ANQGSEA. The length of the CDR3 is 13 residues. The CDR3, as DNA: TGCAGCTCTTTCGAGGTGGGGGACTATGGCTACACCTTC. Its protein is CSSFEVGDYGYTF.

The chain has TRBV6-5 and TRBJ2-7; TRBD1 matches at 9 bases. The CDR3 consists of 14 residues. Germline CDR1 MNHEY, CDR2 SVGAGI. V gave up 5 bases and J gave up 5 bases; unmatched junction bases: 7. The CDR3 DNA follows: TGTGCCAGCAGTCCCGGGACAGGGAGTCACGAGCAGTACTTC. Encoded protein: CASSPGTGSHEQYF.

V and J are TRBV19 and TRBJ1-5; maybe TRBD1 (5 bases). The CDR3 spans 15 residues. Germline V gene lookup returns CDR1 LNHDA and CDR2 SQIVND (reference sequence). Trimming took off 3 bases at V and 7 bases at J, with 16 bases between the two ends. CDR3 bases: TGTGCCAGTAGTATTGCTGGTGGGACGGAGCAGCCCCAGCATTTT. Translating it yields CASSIAGGTEQPQHF.

The chain is built from TRBV4-1 and TRBJ1-5; weak D call: TRBD1 (5 bases). The germline CDR1 and CDR2 sequences are MGHRA and YSYEKL. The CDR3 is 15 amino acids. Trimming shortened V by 2 bases and J by 4 bases, and 12 bases separated the two germline ends. The CDR3 DNA reads as TGCGCCAGCAGCCAAACGGGGGAAAAAAATCAGCCCCAGCATTTT. It yields the protein CASSQTGEKNQPQHF.

This chain uses TRBV20-1 with TRBJ2-2, with 8 bases fitting TRBD1. Per the germline V gene, CDR1 is DFQATT and CDR2 is SNEGSKA (reference sequence). V lost 7 bases and J lost 6; bases outside the gene matches: 10. CDR3 length: 14 residues. CDR3 nucleotides: TGCAGTGTCCTCGGACAGGGCAGCTCCGGGGAGCTGTTTTTT. It encodes CSVLGQGSSGELFF.

V gene TRBV20-1 combines with J gene TRBJ2-3; D is perhaps TRBD2 (6 bases). The germline V gene encodes CDR1 DFQATT and CDR2 SNEGSKA (reference sequence). This CDR3 has 13 amino acids. Trimming left V 3 bases short and J 1 base short, with 8 bases between. The CDR3 sequence: CSARLAGTDTQYF. CDR3 sequence (DNA): TGCAGTGCTAGGTTAGCGGGCACAGATACGCAGTATTTT.

The chain has TRBV20-1 and TRBJ2-7; perhaps TRBD2 as D (7 bases). The germline V and J ends were trimmed by 5 bases and 4 bases, with 15 bases remaining between them. Germline V gene data show CDR1 as DFQATT and CDR2 as SNEGSKA (reference sequence). The length of the CDR3 is 13 residues. CDR3 in DNA: TGCAGTGCTGGGGGGGGGACAAAGTACGAGCAGTACTTC. Amino acids: CSAGGGTKYEQYF.

This clonotype was counted only a few times. The V gene is TRBV3-1, the J gene TRBJ2-7; 8 bases are a match to TRBD2. Per germline, CDR1 LGHDT and CDR2 YNNKEL (reference sequence). CDR3 length: 14 amino acids. Losses at the gene ends were 2 bases for V and 4 bases for J; bases not matched to a gene: 4. CDR3 bases: TGTGCCAGCAGCCAACGGGGGGGCGGGTACGAGCAGTACTTC. Protein: CASSQRGGGYEQYF.

This rearrangement joins TRBV2 to TRBJ2-6, with D maybe TRBD1 (5 bases). The V and J ends lost 5 bases and 9 bases respectively, with 17 bases between them. CDR1 is SNHLY, CDR2 FYNNEI, per germline. There are 15 residues in the CDR3. CDR3 coding DNA: TGTGCCAGCAGTACTCAGGGTGGAAGAGGCAACGTCCTGACTTTC. Its protein is CASSTQGGRGNVLTF.

This chain links TRBV30 with TRBJ1-5; maybe TRBD1 (6 bases). The CDR3 runs 13 residues. In germline, CDR1 is GTSNPN, CDR2 SVGIG (reference sequence). V gave up 7 bases and J gave up 6 bases, with 16 bases separating them. The CDR3 nucleotides read TGTGCCTTGGACCCGGGGGGCAGTCAGCCCCAGCATTTT. Its protein product is CALDPGGSQPQHF. Based on the CDR3 plus reference TRBV30 and TRBJ1-5, the full variable domain is SQTIHQWPATLVQPVGSPLSLECTVEGTSNPNLYWYRQAAGRGLQLLFYSVGIGQISSEVPQNLSASRPQDRQFILSSKKLLLSDSGFYLCALDPGGSQPQHFGDGTRLSIL.

V and J are TRBV5-6 and TRBJ1-4, with 7 bases matching TRBD1. This CDR3 has 14 residues. The trim removed 3 bases at V and 7 bases at J, leaving 6 bases unmatched. Germline CDR1 SGHDT, CDR2 YYEEEE. The CDR3 DNA sequence: TGTGCCAGCAGCTCGACAGGGCTAGCTGAAAAACTGTTTTTT. Amino acid sequence: CASSSTGLAEKLFF.

The chain recombines TRBV20-1 with TRBJ1-1; D unresolved. The germline V gene encodes CDR1 DFQATT and CDR2 SNEGSKA (reference sequence). The ends were cut back, 1 base at V and 0 bases at J, with 9 bases in the middle. The CDR3 spans 14 residues. CDR3 sequence: CSARASVMNTEAFF. As DNA, the CDR3 is TGCAGTGCTAGAGCGTCGGTAATGAACACTGAAGCTTTCTTT.

V is TRBV12-3 or TRBV12-4 and J is TRBJ2-7, with D possibly matching TRBD1 (5 bases). This CDR3 contains 16 residues. V dropped 3 bases and J dropped 3 bases, with 18 bases sitting between them. Here the CDR3 reads CASSFPGQGLYYEQYF. CDR3 bases: TGTGCCAGCAGTTTCCCCGGGCAGGGCTTATACTACGAGCAGTACTTC.

The V and J genes are TRBV12-3 or TRBV12-4 and TRBJ1-6; possible D gene TRBD1, 6 bases. The CDR3 is 15 residues long. With 2 bases removed from V and 6 bases from J, the gap between germline ends came to 11 bases. In DNA, the CDR3 is TGTGCCAGCAGTTTAATGGGACATACTAATTCACCCCTCCACTTT. Translation gives CASSLMGHTNSPLHF.

The V gene is TRBV15, the J gene TRBJ1-5; D gene unclear. From germline, CDR1 is LNHNV and CDR2 YYDKDF (reference sequence). The V and J ends lost 3 bases and 5 bases respectively, with 11 bases between them. The CDR3 extends over 14 amino acids. The CDR3 bases are TGTGCCACCAGCAGTGATCCACTGGATCAGCCCCAGCATTTT. Translation: CATSSDPLDQPQHF. The full variable domain, in which reference TRBV15 and TRBJ1-5 provide the parts outside the CDR3, is DAMVIQNPRYQVTQFGKPVTLSCSQTLNHNVMYWYQQKSSQAPKLLFHYYDKDFNNEADTPDNFQSRRPNTSFCFLDIRSPGLGDTAMYLCATSSDPLDQPQHFGDGTRLSIL.